This T cell receptor beta chain was sequenced in a study of shared clonotypes between healthy human individuals (dated by TCRdb to about 2020). As for the study more broadly: The cohort included three men and a couple of women between 18 and 49 years of age. Per donor, leukapheresis produced somewhere between about 0.8 and 9.5 billion PBMCs. Per donor, three plates each were used for CD4 naive and CD4 memory, two for CD8 naive, and one for CD8 memory. To estimate repertoire size and how much clonotype sharing occurs between individuals, the study deeply sequenced the blood TCR repertoires of five healthy adults. Different laboratories and diverse techniques were used to prepare libraries and sequence TCR repertoires, to increase sequencing depth and limit assay-specific biases.

Including the terminal cysteine and phenylalanine, the CDR3 comprises 15 residues. Only CDR3 DNA is held: 45 bases, read in frame from base 1. Donors were healthy HIV-negative adults with no recently reported acute infections or vaccinations. All donors were Caucasian adults living in Nashville, Tennessee, USA. Magnetic negative selection was used to enrich CD4+ T cells, after which naive cells were positively selected on CD45RA and the negative fraction became the memory subset. After blood collection by leukapheresis, PBMCs were isolated using Ficoll-Histopaque density gradient centrifugation and then cryopreserved in the vapor phase of liquid nitrogen. Purity and quantity of every magnetically sorted T cell population were checked by analytical flow cytometry. Genomic DNA was isolated from each sorted fraction and quantified by UV absorbance on a Nanodrop 2000c. Results the study describes overall, beyond this receptor: Only blood was sampled, and tissue TCR repertoires likely differ from those in blood. Naive subsets generally had larger estimated clonotype richness than memory subsets did. Roughly 5.2% of naive CD4, 3.5% of naive CD8, about 2.4% of memory CD4, and less than 0.45% of memory CD8 clonotypes were shared across several donors. Based on pairwise subsampling, the degree of clonotype sharing among donors was expected to be affected by sequencing depth. Clonotypes shared by all four sorted-subset donors showed higher generation probabilities than non-shared clonotypes. The small number of donors limited the genetic and exposure-history diversity represented. Incomplete sequencing was indicated by rarefaction of sorted-subset datasets, despite the large sequencing depth.

To note about this clone: There is no known antigen for this receptor. The record has no base qualities; no much larger clone is one base away.

Using the deep immunoSEQ assay, multiplex PCR amplified TCR CDR3 regions from genomic DNA. Genomic DNA extracted from each cell subset was distributed evenly over all wells of several immunoSEQ 96-well plates, and each plate served as one replicate. For sorted subsets, about 0.2 ug genomic DNA, equal to 30,000 to 35,000 T cell genomes, was loaded into each replicate PCR. Purified libraries were measured with a Qubit 3.0 fluorometer, size-checked on a Bioanalyzer 2100, and measured again with the KAPA Library Quantification kit. Every immunoSEQ 96-well plate was sequenced on a separate single-read 150-cycle Illumina NextSeq 550 flow cell. From the authors' description of their analysis: Because the immunoSEQ output included only junctional sequences and no quality scores, the filtering could not be the same as the filtering used for full-length reads. To assign V/J genes and CDR3, sequences were annotated against IMGT germline references using PyIR, a Python wrapper for IgBLAST v1.9. Reads were filtered out if the reads had weak V/J assignments (E-value above 1e-6), no CDR3, stop codons, out-of-frame junctions, or ambiguous translated residues. V3J clonotypes were defined as sequences sharing an identical inferred V gene, J gene, and CDR3 amino acid sequence. Percentage overlap between repertoires was computed as shared unique clonotypes divided by the size of the smaller repertoire. Three approaches were used to assess repertoire richness: RTK rarefaction, the Chao1 estimator, and Recon v2.1 estimates of unobserved clonotypes. Generation probabilities for all TCRbeta clonotypes obtained by the gDNA method from a few donors were computed using OLGA. TCRdb stores this immuneACCESS table with in-frame sequences only. Part of the clones is absent; in the studies checked, under half of the shortfall reflects unresolved V genes, and no reason is known for the rest. The V and J calls and clone size are taken from that table; D and trimming were inferred from the DNA. In all, the sample holds roughly 2.5 million clones, and approximately 94% of those were seen once. Roughly 0.14% of the sample is in the top ten clones.

Sequenced sample: naive CD4+ T cells sorted from blood. The sample's cell subset or site, from its label and the paper: CD45RA+ positively selected. Recombination connected TRBV21-1 to TRBJ2-2; no DNA check was done on the table's D call, TRBD2. TRBV21-1 is annotated as a pseudogene. The sequence was obtained from a man younger than 30 in good health. The CDR3 here reads CASNNLESSGSWLFF. The DNA reads TGTGCCAGCAACAACCTTGAGTCCTCGGGGAGTTGGCTGTTTTTT.